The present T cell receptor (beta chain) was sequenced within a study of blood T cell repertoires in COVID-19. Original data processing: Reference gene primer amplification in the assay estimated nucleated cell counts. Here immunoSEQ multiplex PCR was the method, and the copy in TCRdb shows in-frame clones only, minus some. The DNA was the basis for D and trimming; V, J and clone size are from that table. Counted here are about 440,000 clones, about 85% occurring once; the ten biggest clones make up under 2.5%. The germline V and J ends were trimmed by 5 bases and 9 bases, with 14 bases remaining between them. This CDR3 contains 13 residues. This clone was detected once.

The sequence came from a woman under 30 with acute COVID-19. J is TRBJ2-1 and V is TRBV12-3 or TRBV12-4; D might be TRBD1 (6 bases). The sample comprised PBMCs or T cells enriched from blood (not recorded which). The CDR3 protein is CASSQYRESEQFF. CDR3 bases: TGTGCCAGCAGTCAGTACAGGGAATCTGAGCAGTTCTTC.